This T cell receptor beta chain was documented in a study of T cells in Graves' hyperthyroidism and ophthalmopathy. This clonotype has just a few counts. Amplified TCR beta CDR3 regions came from RNA transcripts. The HTBI primer set served for first-round RT-PCR of the TCR CDR3. TCRdb reanalysed the multiplex PCR reads using MiXCR and keeps one entry per CDR3 protein. This table has under 650,000 distinct CDR3 sequences, around 15% appearing once. The sequenced sample consisted of blood. This receptor was obtained from a woman aged 25-40 years with Graves' hyperthyroidism.

CDR3 DNA: TGTGCCAACTCGGGCGGAGCCTACGAGCAGTACTTC. This translates into CANSGGAYEQYF. The chain recombines TRBV25-1 with TRBJ2-7; no clear D. Germline V gene data show CDR1 as MGHDK and CDR2 as SYGVNS. Trimming cost V 10 bases and J 2 bases, with 12 bases left between them. This CDR3 is built from 12 residues.